A single sample gave rise to the 5 T cell receptor beta chains below, sequenced in a study of blood T cell repertoires in COVID-19. Sequenced by immunoSEQ multiplex PCR; TCRdb stores in-frame clones only, minus some. The sample records more than 300,000 clones, around 86% being singletons. Sequences were obtained from PBMCs or T cells enriched from blood (not recorded which). The receptor set was obtained from a woman aged 18-29 years who had recovered from COVID-19.

The J gene is TRBJ2-5, the V gene TRBV7-9; 13 bases agree with TRBD2. Germline V CDR1 and CDR2: SEHNR, FQNEAQ (reference sequence). The CDR3 consists of 14 residues. V lost 5 bases, J lost 6 bases, and 3 bases stayed unmatched. The CDR3 here is CASSRLAGGQTQYF. The CDR3 nucleotides read TGTGCCAGCAGCCGACTAGCGGGGGGCCAGACCCAGTACTTC.

In its sample, this clone was seen once. The V call is TRBV20-1, the J call TRBJ1-1, with TRBD1 matching over 10 bases. With 3 bases clipped from V and 3 bases from J, the junction kept 7 bases outside the gene matches. The CDR3 sequence is 15 residues long. Germline values: CDR1 DFQATT, CDR2 SNEGSKA (reference sequence). This CDR3 reads CSASLTGGWDTEAFF. CDR3 DNA sequence: TGCAGTGCTAGTCTGACAGGGGGCTGGGACACTGAAGCTTTCTTT.

This chain links TRBV6-1 with TRBJ2-6; a possible D gene is TRBD2 (6 bases). Germline CDR1 MNHNS, CDR2 SASEGT. The CDR3 length is 16 residues. The germline V and J ends were trimmed by 1 base and 4 bases, with 11 bases remaining between them. Here the CDR3 DNA reads TGTGCCAGCAGTGAAGGGGACTCCCTCGGGGCCAACGTCCTGACTTTC. It encodes CASSEGDSLGANVLTF.

This rearrangement joins TRBV5-8 to TRBJ1-2; TRBD1 matches at 8 bases. V gave up 2 bases and J gave up 9 bases; unmatched junction bases: 6. Looked up from germline, CDR1 is SGHTS and CDR2 is YDEGEE. This CDR3 comprises 13 residues. The DNA of the CDR3 is TGTGCCAGCAGCTTACAGGGGGATGTGCGCTACACCTTC. Encoded protein: CASSLQGDVRYTF. Looking up the rest from reference TRBV5-8 and TRBJ1-2 gives the full variable domain: EAGVTQSPTHLIKTRGQQATLRCSPISGHTSVYWYQQALGLGLQFLLWYDEGEERNRGNFPPRFSGRQFPNYSSELNVNALELEDSALYLCASSLQGDVRYTFGSGTRLTVV.

The chain uses TRBV30 and TRBJ2-5; TRBD1 aligns across 12 bases. The germline V gene has CDR1 GTSNPN and CDR2 SVGIG (reference sequence). The length of the CDR3 is 13 residues. J lost 5 bases, V lost 5 bases, and 3 bases had no gene match. The CDR3 DNA reads as TGTGCCTGGGGGACAGGGGGCAGCGAGACCCAGTACTTC. Its translation is CAWGTGGSETQYF. Full variable domain (remainder filled in from reference TRBV30 and TRBJ2-5): SQTIHQWPATLVQPVGSPLSLECTVEGTSNPNLYWYRQAAGRGLQLLFYSVGIGQISSEVPQNLSASRPQDRQFILSSKKLLLSDSGFYLCAWGTGGSETQYFGPGTRLLVL.